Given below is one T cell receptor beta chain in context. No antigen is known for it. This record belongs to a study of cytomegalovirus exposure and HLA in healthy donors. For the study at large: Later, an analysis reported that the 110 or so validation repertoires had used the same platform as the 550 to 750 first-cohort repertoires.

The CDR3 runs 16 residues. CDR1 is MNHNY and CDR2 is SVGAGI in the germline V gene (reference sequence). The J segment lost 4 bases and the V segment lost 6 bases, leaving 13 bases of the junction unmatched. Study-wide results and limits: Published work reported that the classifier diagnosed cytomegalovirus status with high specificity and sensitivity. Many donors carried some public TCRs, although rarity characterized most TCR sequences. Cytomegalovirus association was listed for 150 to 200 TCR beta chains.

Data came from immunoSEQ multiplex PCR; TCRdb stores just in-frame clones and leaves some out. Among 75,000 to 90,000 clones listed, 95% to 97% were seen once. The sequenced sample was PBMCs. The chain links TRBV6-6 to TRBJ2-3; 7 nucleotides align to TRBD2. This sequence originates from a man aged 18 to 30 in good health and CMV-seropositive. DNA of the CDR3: TGTGCCAGCAGCCCACCCTCCGGGGGGTACGCAGATACGCAGTATTTT. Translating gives CASSPPSGGYADTQYF.